The present T cell receptor beta chain was sequenced within a study of blood T cell repertoires in COVID-19 (dated by TCRdb to 2020 to 2021). Turning to the overall study: Collaborator samples came from the United States, Italy and Spain and covered acute and convalescent phases of COVID-19. The material from the prospective study consisted of cDNA or gDNA derived from T cells, B-cell-depleted T cells, or PBMCs. Deeply sampled blood TCRbeta repertoires from subjects exposed to, actively infected with, or recovered from COVID-19 were included in the dataset. The repertoires were made available in a free public database intended to serve as a resource for research on the immune response to SARS-CoV-2. Samples came from the ongoing ImmuneRACE study (first 160 participants) plus 1,254 subjects from 6 global collaborators. A de-identified subject ID, COVID-19 status, age in years and sex were almost always included in the sample metadata. Where available, HLA class I and class II types were obtained from metadata supplied by the sample provider rather than from assay-based typing. Overall study outcomes, separate from this receptor: The quantity of clinical and demographic metadata differed by source and by participant and was supplied without curation.

Participants in the prospective study were enrolled through a virtual design, were aged roughly 18 to 90 years, and lived in fewer than 30 United States geographic areas. In the prospective study, participants were assigned to cohorts based on the clinical history participants reported in a screening survey and a study questionnaire. ImmuneRACE Cohort 3 recovered participants were defined by two consecutive negative NP/OP PCR tests, healthcare professional clearance, or symptom resolution. In the prospective study, whole blood, serum and a nasopharyngeal or oropharyngeal swab were collected from each participant by mobile phlebotomists. Participants in the prospective study had the option to provide additional blood draws and questionnaires over a roughly 2-month period. Prospective study blood samples were shipped either frozen or at room temperature before DNA extraction. TCRbeta CDR3 regions were amplified from genomic DNA using the immunoSEQ Assay, a bias-controlled multiplex PCR. From the authors' description of their analysis: The number of nucleated cells in each sample was estimated by amplification of reference gene primers within the assay. To quantify the absolute abundance of each unique TCRbeta CDR3 rearrangement, sequence reads were collapsed and filtered. For each sample, productive Simpson clonality was calculated as the square root of Simpson's diversity index across productive rearrangements. TCRdb limited this immuneACCESS table to in-frame rearrangements with V and J called. A share of clones is missing; checked studies link under half to unresolved V genes, and the rest is unexplained. That table supplies the V and J calls and clone size; D and trimming were determined from the DNA. The sample contains 300,000 or so clones, 90% of them found a single time. Around 2.7% of the sample comes from the top ten.

In the case of this clone: Which antigen it targets is not known. No base quality values were provided; no much bigger clone lies one nucleotide off.

This sequence was found in a man aged 60-69 years who had recovered from COVID-19. Sequences were obtained from PBMCs or T cells enriched from blood (not recorded which).

The sequenced DNA: TGCGCCAGCAGTTTATCCGGGACAGGCGCCGGGGCCAACGTCCTGACTTTC. Its translation is CASSLSGTGAGANVLTF. This chain joins TRBV5-1 to TRBJ2-6, and 8 bases in between align with TRBD1. The CDR3 measures 17 amino acids from cysteine to phenylalanine. Just CDR3 DNA is preserved here, 51 bases in frame from base 1. The germline V gene specifies SGHRS as CDR1 and YFSETQ as CDR2. Trimming leaves V shorter by 5 bases and J shorter by 4 bases, with the junction holding 11 bases beyond the gene matches.